The clone carrying this T cell receptor beta chain was seen a handful of times. What it binds is not known. TCR beta CDR3 sequences were amplified from RNA transcripts. The HTBI primer set was used in a first-round RT-PCR of the TCR CDR3. TCRdb ran MiXCR on the multiplex PCR reads and lists one entry per CDR3 protein. Altogether about 640,000 distinct CDR3 sequences are present, around 15% being singletons, with the ten largest covering approximately 12%. The sample comes from a study of T cells in Graves' hyperthyroidism and ophthalmopathy. General study points: Ophthalmopathy cases were set apart from stable hyperthyroidism by a 13 V-J model. Among thyroid clonotypes expanded above 0.001, most also appeared in blood.

Diagnosis relied on clinical symptoms, serum thyroxine and TRAb, thyroid ultrasound and orbital computed tomography. V trimming: 8 bases; J trimming: 1 base; junction bases outside the gene matches: 6. This CDR3 region has 15 residues. CDR1 MNHEY and CDR2 SMNVEV come from the germline V gene (reference sequence). The rearrangement joins TRBV27 to TRBJ2-7, with TRBD2 identical over 12 bases. The sequencing sample was made of blood. The source of this sequence is a woman aged 50 to 60 with Graves' ophthalmopathy. CDR3 nucleotide sequence: TGTGCCAGCGCCCCGGGACTAGCGGGTTCCTACGAGCAGTACTTC. It codes for CASAPGLAGSYEQYF.